These 11 T cell receptor beta chains came from one sample sequenced in a study of cytomegalovirus exposure and HLA in healthy donors. Both 60 Vbeta primers and 13 Jbeta primers went into the PCR. Sequencing used immunoSEQ multiplex PCR; TCRdb keeps in-frame clones, though not all of them. This sample carries some 130,000 clones, approximately 80% of them seen once, and the ten largest clones take 2% to 2.5%. The source material was PBMCs. The origin of the receptors is a man younger than 30 in good health and CMV-seronegative.

The V gene is TRBV6-5, the J gene TRBJ2-5; TRBD1 matches at 9 bases. The CDR3 length is 15 residues. CDR1 is MNHEY and CDR2 is SVGAGI in the germline V gene. V lost 8 bases to trimming and J lost 5 bases; unmatched junction nucleotides: 12. CDR3 region: CASHQPGQGSETQYF. The CDR3 region has the DNA TGTGCCAGCCATCAGCCGGGACAGGGCTCGGAGACCCAGTACTTC.

This sequence joins TRBV7-3 and TRBJ2-1; D is ambiguous. The V gene lost 0 bases and the J gene lost 2 bases, with 8 bases spanning the gap. Germline CDR1 and CDR2: SGHTA and FQGTGA. The CDR3 length is 15 residues. The CDR3 loop is CASSLTAGTYNEQFF. The CDR3 bases are TGTGCCAGCAGCTTAACAGCTGGTACCTACAATGAGCAGTTCTTC.

The chain employs TRBV5-4 and TRBJ2-1, with 10 bases fitting TRBD2. The J segment lost 4 bases and the V segment lost 4 bases, leaving 8 bases of the junction unmatched. The CDR3 totals 16 residues. Germline V gives CDR1 SGHNT, CDR2 YYREEE (reference sequence). CDR3 sequence reads: CASSGGGLATYNEQFF. The CDR3 DNA follows: TGTGCCAGCAGCGGGGGGGGACTAGCGACTTACAATGAGCAGTTCTTC.

This clone occurred once. The chain has TRBV27 and TRBJ2-1; the match to TRBD1 covers 9 bases. The CDR3 is 14 amino acids. Germline trimming cut 5 bases from V and 4 bases from J; bases unmatched to any gene: 3. Germline-derived CDR1 and CDR2 are MNHEY and SMNVEV (reference sequence). CDR3 sequence reads: CASSVDRGYNEQFF. CDR3 DNA sequence: TGTGCCAGCAGTGTGGACAGGGGATACAATGAGCAGTTCTTC.

The rearrangement links TRBV7-2 to TRBJ2-4, with TRBD2 matching over 11 bases. Losses at the gene ends were 0 bases for V and 3 bases for J; bases not matched to a gene: 4. This CDR3 spans 17 amino acids. Germline assignment: CDR1 SGHTA and CDR2 FQGNSA. CDR3 sequence: CASSLASGRGSKNIQYF. CDR3 DNA sequence: TGTGCCAGCAGCTTAGCTAGCGGGAGGGGGAGCAAAAACATTCAGTACTTC.

In its sample, this clone was seen once. The CDR3 DNA reads as TGTGCCAGCAACCTAGGCAATAGCAATCAGCCCCAGCATTTT. Its protein product is CASNLGNSNQPQHF. The rearrangement joins TRBV2 to TRBJ1-5, with D unresolved. The CDR3 runs to 14 residues. The V gene lost 7 bases and the J gene lost 0 bases, with 10 bases spanning the gap. Germline CDR1 SNHLY, CDR2 FYNNEI.

The chain joins TRBV6-6 to TRBJ2-3; 11 nucleotides align to TRBD1. The CDR3 extends over 15 amino acids. Trimming cost V 5 bases and J 6 bases; bases outside gene matches: 7. Germline CDR1 MNHNY, CDR2 SVGAGI (reference sequence). DNA for the CDR3: TGTGCCAGCAGTCTGGGACAGGGGGGGTTGGATACGCAGTATTTT. This codes for CASSLGQGGLDTQYF.

The rearrangement uses TRBV11-2 and TRBJ2-5; TRBD2 aligns across 7 bases. The CDR3 covers 18 residues. V dropped 2 bases and J dropped 5; count of bases not matched to a gene: 17. Germline CDR1 reads SGHAT; CDR2 reads FQNNGV. The CDR3: CASSLSLAFSLPQETQYF. The CDR3 DNA follows: TGTGCCAGCAGCTTATCACTAGCGTTCTCACTCCCCCAGGAGACCCAGTACTTC. The full variable domain, rest sourced from reference TRBV11-2 and TRBJ2-5, is EAGVAQSPRYKIIEKRQSVAFWCNPISGHATLYWYQQILGQGPKLLIQFQNNGVVDDSQLPKDRFSAERLKGVDSTLKIQPAKLEDSAVYLCASSLSLAFSLPQETQYFGPGTRLLVL.

This CDR3 is CASSLRFPGKTGNTIYF. DNA of the CDR3: TGTGCCAGCAGTTTAAGGTTCCCGGGAAAGACTGGAAACACCATATATTTT. V is TRBV27 and J is TRBJ1-3; D is unclear. Trimming cost V 2 bases and J 2 bases, with 16 bases left between them. The CDR3 consists of 17 residues. Germline CDR1 MNHEY, CDR2 SMNVEV (reference sequence).

The V gene is TRBV5-4, the J gene TRBJ1-2; D is perhaps TRBD1 (6 bases). V gave up 4 bases and J gave up 6 bases, with 10 bases separating them. CDR3 size: 12 residues. Germline V gene data show CDR1 as SGHNT and CDR2 as YYREEE (reference sequence). The CDR3 protein is CASSTTGNGYTF. CDR3 DNA: TGTGCCAGCAGCACTACAGGGAATGGCTACACCTTC.

This chain connects TRBV29-1 to TRBJ2-1; 9 positions match TRBD2. The ends lost 3 bases at V and 15 bases at J; junction bases unmatched: 9. This CDR3 has 12 residues. Germline CDR1 reads SQVTM; CDR2 reads ANQGSEA. The CDR3 DNA sequence: TGCAGCGTTGAGTCTAGCGGGATCGTGTTGTTCTTC. This sequence encodes CSVESSGIVLFF.